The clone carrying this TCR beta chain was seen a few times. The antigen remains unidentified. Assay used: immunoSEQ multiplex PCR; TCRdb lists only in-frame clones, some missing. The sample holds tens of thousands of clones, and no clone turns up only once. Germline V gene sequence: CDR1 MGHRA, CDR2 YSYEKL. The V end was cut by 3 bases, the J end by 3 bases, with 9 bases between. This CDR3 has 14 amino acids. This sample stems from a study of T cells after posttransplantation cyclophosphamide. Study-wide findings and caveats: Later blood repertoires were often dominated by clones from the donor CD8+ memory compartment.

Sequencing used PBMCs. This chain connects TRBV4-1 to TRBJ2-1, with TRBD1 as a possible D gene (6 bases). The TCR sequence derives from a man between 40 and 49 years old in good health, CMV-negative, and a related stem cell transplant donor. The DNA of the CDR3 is TGCGCCAGCAGCCAGGGGGCAATCTACAATGAGCAGTTCTTC. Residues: CASSQGAIYNEQFF.